A single sample gave rise to the 19 T cell receptor beta chains below, sequenced in a study of blood T cell repertoires in COVID-19. The protocol was immunoSEQ multiplex PCR, while the TCRdb copy is restricted to in-frame clones and leaves out a portion. The sample holds fewer than 200,000 clones, more than 75% seen once. Sequencing input: peripheral blood. These receptors all come from a woman between 65 and 79 years old with COVID-19, enrolled during active disease.

This chain uses TRBV27 with TRBJ2-3; D is ambiguous. Deletions cut 2 bases from V and 6 bases from J, with 15 bases between. This CDR3 is built from 15 residues. Germline V lookup: CDR1 MNHEY, CDR2 SMNVEV (reference sequence). This CDR3 reads CASSLSGFGWDTQYF. CDR3 nucleotides: TGTGCCAGCAGTTTAAGTGGTTTTGGCTGGGATACGCAGTATTTT.

The rearrangement joins TRBV14 to TRBJ2-7, with 12 bases aligning to TRBD2. In germline, CDR1 is SGHDN, CDR2 FVKESK. V lost 3 bases, J lost 5 bases, and 11 bases stayed unmatched. CDR3 length: 17 amino acids. CDR3 DNA sequence: TGTGCCAGCAGCCACCCGGCTAGCGGGAGGGCCTGGGACGAGCAGTACTTC. The encoded protein is CASSHPASGRAWDEQYF.

The V gene is TRBV28, the J gene TRBJ1-1, with D possibly being TRBD1 (6 bases). V was trimmed by 8 bases and J by 4 bases, leaving 20 bases between them. Germline CDR1 MDHEN, CDR2 SYDVKM. This CDR3 spans 15 amino acids. Written as DNA, the CDR3 is TGTGCCAGCCGCCCCAATCGAAGGGGGGGCACTGAAGCTTTCTTT. This translates into CASRPNRRGGTEAFF.

The chain uses TRBV2 and TRBJ1-4; D unclear. The germline V gene encodes CDR1 SNHLY and CDR2 FYNNEI. The CDR3 extends over 15 amino acids. Trimming stripped 1 base from V and 7 bases from J, with 13 bases between. CDR3 sequence: CASSEGRSPSEKLFF. CDR3 nucleotide sequence: TGTGCCAGCAGTGAAGGGAGGTCGCCGAGTGAAAAACTGTTTTTT. The full variable domain, with the rest looked up from reference TRBV2 and TRBJ1-4, is EPEVTQTPSHQVTQMGQEVILRCVPISNHLYFYWYRQILGQKVEFLVSFYNNEISEKSEIFDDQFSVERPDGSNFTLKIRSTKLEDSAMYFCASSEGRSPSEKLFFGSGTQLSVL.

The chain recombines TRBV29-1 with TRBJ2-2, with 8 bases aligning to TRBD2. With 6 bases clipped from V and 0 bases from J, the junction kept 3 bases outside the gene matches. This CDR3 has 14 residues. CDR1 SQVTM and CDR2 ANQGSEA come from the germline V gene. DNA of the CDR3: TGCAGCGTCCAACTAGCGGCGAACACCGGGGAGCTGTTTTTT. Translating gives CSVQLAANTGELFF.

This clone appeared a single time. This sequence joins TRBV19 and TRBJ1-5; D gene unclear. This CDR3 spans 14 amino acids. CDR1 LNHDA and CDR2 SQIVND come from the germline V gene (reference sequence). V lost 5 bases to trimming and J lost 0 bases, with 8 bases between them. The CDR3 DNA reads as TGTGCCAGTAGTGAGGGTTCTAGCAATCAGCCCCAGCATTTT. Its translation: CASSEGSSNQPQHF.

V and J are TRBV4-2 and TRBJ1-2, with D possibly being TRBD1 (6 bases). The CDR3 covers 15 residues. Germline CDR1 is LGHNA and CDR2 is YNFKEQ. Trimming removed 4 bases from V and 10 bases from J, with 22 bases in between. The CDR3 loop is CASSLDLGQGYPYTF. CDR3 nucleotide sequence: TGTGCCAGCAGCCTCGACCTCGGGCAGGGGTATCCCTACACCTTC.

The chain carries TRBV28 and TRBJ2-5; 12 nucleotides align to TRBD2. With V trimmed by 4 bases and J by 4 bases, 7 bases remained unmatched. CDR1 and CDR2 (germline): MDHEN, SYDVKM. This CDR3 region has 16 residues. CDR3 sequence reads: CASSSRTSGIGETQYF. CDR3 nucleotide sequence: TGTGCCAGCAGTTCAAGGACTAGCGGGATAGGAGAGACCCAGTACTTC. Based on the CDR3 plus reference TRBV28 and TRBJ2-5, the full variable domain is DVKVTQSSRYLVKRTGEKVFLECVQDMDHENMFWYRQDPGLGLRLIYFSYDVKMKEKGDIPEGYSVSREKKERFSLILESASTNQTSMYLCASSSRTSGIGETQYFGPGTRLLVL.

In this sample, this clone turned up a few times. The J gene is TRBJ2-7, the V gene TRBV10-1; no reliable D call. Per germline, CDR1 WNHNN and CDR2 SYGVQD (reference sequence). The V end was cut by 7 bases, the J end by 2 bases, with 9 bases between. The CDR3 is 12 amino acids. For the CDR3, the DNA is TGCGCCAGCATTACACAGACCTACGAGCAGTACTTC. This sequence encodes CASITQTYEQYF.

The chain joins TRBV7-2 to TRBJ1-2; 7 nucleotides match TRBD1. This CDR3 comprises 13 residues. J gave up 13 bases and V 7 bases, and 15 bases lay outside the gene matches. Germline CDR1 is SGHTA and CDR2 is FQGNSA. The CDR3 DNA reads as TGTGCCAGCACCAACGGACAGGCCGGGGGTTTCACCTTC. This translates into CASTNGQAGGFTF.

CDR3 nucleotides: TGTGCCAGCGGACAGGGTGATAGCAATCAGCCCCAGCATTTT. Encoded protein: CASGQGDSNQPQHF. This chain connects TRBV2 to TRBJ1-5, with TRBD1 matching 8 bases. The CDR3 loop spans 14 amino acids. The junction had 3 bases not matched to a gene; V was cut back by 8 bases and J by 0 bases. Germline CDR1 SNHLY, CDR2 FYNNEI.

J is TRBJ2-1 and V is TRBV11-3, with TRBD1 matching over 7 bases. Germline loops: CDR1 SGHNT, CDR2 YENEEA. Germline trimming cut 4 bases from V and 11 bases from J; bases unmatched to any gene: 5. The CDR3 is 12 amino acids. The CDR3 DNA sequence: TGTGCCAGCAGCTCAAGGGACAGTAAGCAGTTCTTC. Translated, it gives CASSSRDSKQFF.

This clone was seen a single time. V is TRBV5-4 and J is TRBJ2-7; 13 nucleotides match TRBD2. Germline trimming cut 3 bases from V and 5 bases from J; bases unmatched to any gene: 8. The CDR3 runs 16 residues. Germline V gives CDR1 SGHNT, CDR2 YYREEE (reference sequence). Written as DNA, the CDR3 is TGTGCCAGCAGCTCAAATGGACTAGCGGGAGCCCACGAGCAGTACTTC. Its protein is CASSSNGLAGAHEQYF.

The rearrangement links TRBV20-1 to TRBJ1-2; D remains unclear. This CDR3 contains 14 residues. V lost 3 bases to trimming and J lost 2 bases, with 13 bases between them. Germline CDR1 and CDR2: DFQATT and SNEGSKA (reference sequence). The CDR3, as DNA: TGCAGTGCTAGTGGGGAGGACCTGAACTATGGCTACACCTTC. It translates to CSASGEDLNYGYTF.

V and J are TRBV10-3 and TRBJ2-3, with D uncertain. Trimming removed 6 bases from V and 0 bases from J, with 4 bases in between. Germline CDR1 and CDR2: ENHRY and SYGVKD. This CDR3 spans 12 amino acids. The CDR3 DNA follows: TGTGCCATCAGCCCTAGCACAGATACGCAGTATTTT. As protein: CAISPSTDTQYF.

This chain connects TRBV5-1 to TRBJ1-6; tentatively, D is TRBD1 (5 bases). The CDR3 totals 14 residues. V was cut by 4 bases and J by 7 bases, with 12 bases left in between. Germline CDR1 SGHRS, CDR2 YFSETQ. CDR3 loop: CASSIDRPNSPLHF. CDR3 DNA: TGCGCCAGCAGCATTGACAGACCGAATTCACCCCTCCACTTT. Using reference TRBV5-1 and TRBJ1-6 for the parts outside the CDR3, the full variable domain is KAGVTQTPRYLIKTRGQQVTLSCSPISGHRSVSWYQQTPGQGLQFLFEYFSETQRNKGNFPGRFSGRQFSNSRSEMNVSTLELGDSALYLCASSIDRPNSPLHFGNGTRLTVT.

The chain recombines TRBV28 with TRBJ1-1; D not certain. The length of the CDR3 is 11 residues. Trimming stripped 7 bases from V and 4 bases from J, with 7 bases between. CDR1 MDHEN and CDR2 SYDVKM come from the germline V gene. DNA for the CDR3: TGTGCCAGCAATACGGTCACTGAAGCTTTCTTT. Protein product: CASNTVTEAFF. Variable domain in full (rest from reference TRBV28 and TRBJ1-1): DVKVTQSSRYLVKRTGEKVFLECVQDMDHENMFWYRQDPGLGLRLIYFSYDVKMKEKGDIPEGYSVSREKKERFSLILESASTNQTSMYLCASNTVTEAFFGQGTRLTVV.

The chain combines TRBV5-3 with TRBJ2-7; D is possibly TRBD1 (6 bases). TRBV5-3 qualifies as an ORF whose function is uncertain. The CDR3 length is 17 residues. Between the trimmed V and J ends, which lost 3 bases and 5 bases, there was a span of 24 bases. CDR3 amino acids: CARSYNPLPGVNNEQYF. The CDR3 DNA sequence: TGTGCCAGAAGCTACAATCCACTTCCAGGGGTAAATAACGAGCAGTACTTC.

The rearrangement links TRBV9 to TRBJ2-7; the D gene is possibly TRBD1 (6 bases). Between the trimmed V and J ends, which lost 4 bases and 3 bases, there was a span of 17 bases. Looked up from germline, CDR1 is SGDLS and CDR2 is YYNGEE. CDR3 length: 15 residues. The CDR3 region is CASSPQQGNGYEQYF. The CDR3 DNA reads TGTGCCAGCAGCCCACAACAGGGCAACGGCTACGAGCAGTACTTC.